The rows below give T cell receptor beta chains drawn from one sample of a study of CD8+CD57+ T cells in acquired aplastic anemia. MiXCR, run by TCRdb on the reads, gives a single entry per CDR3 protein. Of around 500,000 distinct CDR3 sequences in the sample, 25% to 40% were seen once. Sequenced input: sorted CD4+, CD8+, or CD8+CD57+ T cells (not recorded which) from PBMCs. Receptor source: a human donor with aplastic anemia. CDR3s include the opening cysteine and the closing phenylalanine or tryptophan. The D gene is left open where the match is weak. For some rows the clone size is stated as once, few or many, or as a class when expanded; others skip it.

D: .; size: .; V: TRBV20-1; J: TRBJ2-7; DNA: TGCAGTGCCCCGATATCCGGGCCTTACGAGCAGTACTTC; CDR3: CSAPISGPYEQYF
D: TRBD2; size: few; V: TRBV15; J: TRBJ2-7; DNA: TGTGCCACCAGCAGTCCGGGACGGGGGGACTGCGAGCAGTACTTC; CDR3: CATSSPGRGDCEQYF
D: .; size: many; V: TRBV20-1; J: TRBJ1-5; DNA: TGCAGTGCTAGCCGGCCTTTGGAGCAGCCCCAGCATTTT; CDR3: CSASRPLEQPQHF
D: TRBD2; size: few; V: TRBV7-9; J: TRBJ2-1; DNA: TGTGCCAGCAGCCCGGGACTAGCGGTCTACAATGAGCAGTTCTTC; CDR3: CASSPGLAVYNEQFF
D: .; size: .; V: TRBV7-2; J: TRBJ2-5; DNA: TGTGCCAGCAGACAACCGGAAAAGGAGACCCAGTACTTC; CDR3: CASRQPEKETQYF
D: .; size: many; V: TRBV15; J: TRBJ1-1; DNA: TGTGCCACCAGCCGCGGACAGAACACTGAAGCTTTCTTT; CDR3: CATSRGQNTEAFF
D: .; size: few; V: TRBV7-2; J: TRBJ2-2; DNA: TGTGCCAGCAGCTTAGGCTCAGGAACCGGGGAGCTGTTTTTT; CDR3: CASSLGSGTGELFF
D: TRBD1; size: many; V: TRBV7-2; J: TRBJ2-7; DNA: TGTGCCAGCAGCTTTGCCTGGGACAGGGGAACCCACGAGCAGTACTTC; CDR3: CASSFAWDRGTHEQYF
D: .; size: .; V: TRBV30; J: TRBJ2-7; DNA: TGTGCCTGGAGTTGGGGGGACTCCTACGAGCAGTACTTC; CDR3: CAWSWGDSYEQYF
D: .; size: many; V: TRBV9; J: TRBJ1-2; DNA: TGTGCCAGCAGCGTAGCGGATTCTTATGGCTACACCTTC; CDR3: CASSVADSYGYTF
D: .; size: few; V: TRBV20-1; J: TRBJ1-6; DNA: TGCAGTGCGCCGAACTTTGGGACCAGCTCCTATAATTCACCCCTCCACTTT; CDR3: CSAPNFGTSSYNSPLHF
D: TRBD1; size: .; V: TRBV19; J: TRBJ1-1; DNA: TGTGCCAGCAGCCAAACAGGGGGCGCGAACACTGAAGCTTTCTTT; CDR3: CASSQTGGANTEAFF
D: .; size: many; V: TRBV7-9; J: TRBJ1-1; DNA: TGTGCCAGCAGCTGGACTGAAGCTTTCTTT; CDR3: CASSWTEAFF
D: .; size: few; V: TRBV19; J: TRBJ1-6; DNA: TGTTCCAGTAGTATAGCCGGGGGACGGATTAATTCACCCCTCCACTTT; CDR3: CSSSIAGGRINSPLHF
D: TRBD1; size: few; V: TRBV6-1; J: TRBJ2-7; DNA: TGTGCCAGCAGTGAGATGACAGGGAGAGAGCAGTACTTC; CDR3: CASSEMTGREQYF
D: .; size: .; V: TRBV24-1; J: TRBJ2-5; DNA: TGTGCCACCAGTGACCCCGGGCCACAAGAGACCCAGTACTTC; CDR3: CATSDPGPQETQYF
D: TRBD1; size: .; V: TRBV7-7; J: TRBJ1-4; DNA: TGTGCTAGCAGCTACCTACAGGGGCGAACTAATGAAAAACTGTTTTTT; CDR3: CASSYLQGRTNEKLFF
D: .; size: .; V: TRBV20-1; J: TRBJ2-1; DNA: TGCAGTGCGAGCGTAAAGGGTTTACTGGCGATCCCTGATGAGCAGTTCTTC; CDR3: CSASVKGLLAIPDEQFF
D: .; size: .; V: TRBV15; J: TRBJ2-1; DNA: TGTGCCACCAGCTCAAGACGTTACAATGAGCAGTTCTTC; CDR3: CATSSRRYNEQFF
D: TRBD2; size: .; V: TRBV7-2; J: TRBJ2-2; DNA: TGTGCCGGCAGCAAGGGACTAGGCGCCGGGGAGCTGTTTTTT; CDR3: CAGSKGLGAGELFF
D: TRBD2; size: few; V: TRBV11-2; J: TRBJ2-7; DNA: TGTGCCAGCAGCCCCGGGGGCCAGCGGGGGGGCGCGCTTTACGAGCAGTACTTC; CDR3: CASSPGGQRGGALYEQYF
D: TRBD1; size: many; V: TRBV9; J: TRBJ2-3; DNA: TGTGCCAGCAGGGGGGACAGGACGGCGGATACGCAGTATTTT; CDR3: CASRGDRTADTQYF
D: TRBD1; size: .; V: TRBV5-8; J: TRBJ1-5; DNA: TGTGCCAGCAGCTTGGACAGGGGGATCAATCAGCCCCAGCATTTT; CDR3: CASSLDRGINQPQHF
D: TRBD1; size: few; V: TRBV7-6; J: TRBJ2-2; DNA: TGTGCCAGCAGCTTAACGGGACAGGGGGCCGGGGAGCTGTTTTTT; CDR3: CASSLTGQGAGELFF
D: .; size: once; V: TRBV2; J: TRBJ2-7; DNA: TGTGCCAGCAGGGGGGACAAACGGGAGCAGTACTTC; CDR3: CASRGDKREQYF
D: .; size: few; V: TRBV2; J: TRBJ2-7; DNA: TGTGCCAGCAGCCAGGACAGAGCTCGCTACGAGCAGTACTTC; CDR3: CASSQDRARYEQYF
D: .; size: .; V: TRBV19; J: TRBJ1-2; DNA: TGTGCCAGTAGTATGGGAGGCCAGCCGGGCTATGGCTACACCTTC; CDR3: CASSMGGQPGYGYTF
D: TRBD1; size: .; V: TRBV5-1; J: TRBJ1-1; DNA: TGCGCCAGCAGCGGGATGGACAGGAAAACCGAAGCTTTCTTT; CDR3: CASSGMDRKTEAFF
D: TRBD2; size: .; V: TRBV20-1; J: TRBJ2-7; DNA: TGCAGTGCTCGAAACCTAGCGGGAGGGCAGGCGGGAGAGCAGTACTTC; CDR3: CSARNLAGGQAGEQYF